The 12 T cell receptor beta chains listed next were all sequenced from one sample in a study of T cells of healthy individuals. Via MiXCR, TCRdb re-called the 5' RACE reads, giving one row per CDR3 protein. The sample lists about 82,000 distinct CDR3 sequences, 5% occurring once. All receptors derive from a female donor in good health.

The chain combines TRBV6-2 or TRBV6-3 with TRBJ1-2; TRBD1 is a possible D gene (5 bases). The germline V gene has CDR1 MNHEY and CDR2 SVGEGT. The CDR3 is 14 amino acids. Trimming cost V 2 bases and J 5 bases, with 12 bases left between them. CDR3 loop: CASSYTRDSYGYTF. CDR3 coding DNA: TGTGCCAGCAGTTACACCCGGGACTCATATGGCTACACCTTC.

This clonotype was seen once. It may be a read error: a sequence one base away is much more abundant. The chain has TRBV3-1 and TRBJ1-1; D not certain. V gave up 2 bases and J gave up 7 bases, with 17 bases separating them. Germline V gene data show CDR1 as LGHDT and CDR2 as YNNKEL (reference sequence). This CDR3 is 15 amino acids long. The CDR3 nucleotides read TGTGCCAGCAGCCAATATGTGGAGGGAGTAGGTGAAGCTTTCTTT. It codes for CASSQYVEGVGEAFF.

This clonotype was counted many times. The chain joins TRBV4-2 to TRBJ1-5, with no clear D. V lost 6 bases and J 0 bases, leaving 12 bases between the germline ends. From germline, CDR1 is LGHNA and CDR2 YNFKEQ. The CDR3 covers 15 residues. The CDR3 DNA reads as TGTGCCAGCAGTTCTTTCGAAGGTAGCAATCAGCCCCAGCATTTT. Amino acid sequence: CASSSFEGSNQPQHF.

This clonotype came up a few times. V is TRBV6-4 and J is TRBJ1-1; D is possibly TRBD1 (6 bases). V was trimmed by 6 bases and J by 5 bases, leaving 19 bases between them. The germline V gene has CDR1 MRHNA and CDR2 SNTAGT. This CDR3 comprises 15 residues. The chain's CDR3 is CASRLEGGANTEAFF. CDR3 sequence (DNA): TGTGCCAGCAGGCTTGAAGGGGGGGCCAATACTGAAGCTTTCTTT.

This clonotype was detected many times. V is TRBV18 and J is TRBJ2-3; no firm D call. The CDR3 is 14 residues long. Trimming took off 2 bases at V and 6 bases at J, with 12 bases between the two ends. CDR1 is KGHSH, CDR2 LQKENI, per germline. The DNA of the CDR3 is TGTGCCAGCTCACCATCGGACGGAACGGATACGCAGTATTTT. Its translation: CASSPSDGTDTQYF. Variable domain in full (rest from reference TRBV18 and TRBJ2-3): NAGVMQNPRHLVRRRGQEARLRCSPMKGHSHVYWYRQLPEEGLKFMVYLQKENIIDESGMPKERFSAEFPKEGPSILRIQQVVRGDSAAYFCASSPSDGTDTQYFGPGTRLTVL.

The CDR3: CASGLVLSTEAFF. CDR3 coding DNA: TGTGCTAGTGGTTTGGTACTGAGCACTGAAGCTTTCTTT. The chain links TRBV12-5 to TRBJ1-1; D uncertain. Germline lookup yields CDR1 LGHNT and CDR2 FRNRAP. V was cut by 0 bases and J by 4 bases, with 6 bases left in between. This CDR3 comprises 13 residues.

This clonotype has more than one count but fewer than ten. This chain connects TRBV5-6 to TRBJ1-1; TRBD1 agrees at 12 bases. The length of the CDR3 is 12 residues. The V gene's germline CDR1 is SGHDT and CDR2 YYEEEE. The V segment lost 5 bases and the J segment 14 bases; nucleotides outside the gene matches: 7. The CDR3 loop is CASSLSGTGGFF. The CDR3 region has the DNA TGTGCCAGCAGTCTATCCGGGACAGGGGGCTTCTTT. The complete variable domain, with remaining parts taken from reference TRBV5-6 and TRBJ1-1, reads DAGVTQSPTHLIKTRGQQVTLRCSPKSGHDTVSWYQQALGQGPQFIFQYYEEEERQRGNFPDRFSGHQFPNYSSELNVNALLLGDSALYLCASSLSGTGGFFGQGTRLTVV.

In its sample, this clonotype was seen many times. The chain employs TRBV20-1 and TRBJ2-5, with D possibly TRBD2 on 7 matching bases. Trimming stripped 0 bases from V and 9 bases from J, with 17 bases between. This CDR3 has 14 residues. Germline-derived CDR1 and CDR2 are DFQATT and SNEGSKA (reference sequence). The CDR3 DNA reads as TGCAGTGCTAGAGACCCTCGGGGGGCCTGGGCCCAGTACTTC. Translation: CSARDPRGAWAQYF.

This clonotype occurred many times. CDR3 sequence: CASSPFSREKQFF. The CDR3 DNA reads as TGCGCCAGCAGCCCCTTCTCAAGGGAAAAGCAGTTCTTC. The rearrangement joins TRBV5-1 to TRBJ2-1; no reliable D call. Trimming removed 4 bases from V and 11 bases from J, with 16 bases in between. Per the germline V gene, CDR1 is SGHRS and CDR2 is YFSETQ. The CDR3 loop spans 13 amino acids.

This clonotype came up a few times. This chain links TRBV7-8 with TRBJ1-5; 7 bases agree with TRBD1. CDR3 size: 15 residues. Germline loops: CDR1 SGHVS, CDR2 FQNEAQ. The trim removed 4 bases at V and 0 bases at J, leaving 3 bases unmatched. The CDR3 loop reads CASSYDRVSNQPQHF. As DNA, the CDR3 is TGTGCCAGCAGCTACGACAGGGTTAGCAATCAGCCCCAGCATTTT.

V usage is TRBV7-9 and J usage is TRBJ1-2; 7 nucleotides line up with TRBD1. There are 13 residues in the CDR3. Trimming removed 4 bases from V and 8 bases from J; junction bases left unmatched: 7. The germline V gene has CDR1 SEHNR and CDR2 FQNEAQ (reference sequence). The CDR3 protein is CASSSRGSRGYTF. In DNA, the CDR3 is TGTGCCAGCAGCTCCAGGGGGTCGAGAGGCTACACCTTC.

This clonotype was seen ten or more times. The chain combines TRBV11-2 with TRBJ1-1; D call uncertain. Germline values: CDR1 SGHAT, CDR2 FQNNGV. Trimming cost V 1 base and J 0 bases, with 9 bases left between them. CDR3 length: 15 residues. For the CDR3, the DNA is TGTGCCAGCAGCTTAGCCGCTGGGGTGAACACTGAAGCTTTCTTT. This encodes CASSLAAGVNTEAFF.